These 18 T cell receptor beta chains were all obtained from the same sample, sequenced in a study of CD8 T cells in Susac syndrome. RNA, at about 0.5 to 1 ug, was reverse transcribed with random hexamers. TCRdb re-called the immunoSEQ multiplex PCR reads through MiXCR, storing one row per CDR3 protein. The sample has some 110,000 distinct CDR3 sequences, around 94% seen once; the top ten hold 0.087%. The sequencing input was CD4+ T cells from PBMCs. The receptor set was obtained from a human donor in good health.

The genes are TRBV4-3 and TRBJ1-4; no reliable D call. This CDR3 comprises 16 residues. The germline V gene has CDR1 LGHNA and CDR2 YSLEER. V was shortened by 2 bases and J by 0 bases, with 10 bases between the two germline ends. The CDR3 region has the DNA TGCGCCAGCAGCCAATGGCGGGGAACAACTAATGAAAAACTGTTTTTT. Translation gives CASSQWRGTTNEKLFF.

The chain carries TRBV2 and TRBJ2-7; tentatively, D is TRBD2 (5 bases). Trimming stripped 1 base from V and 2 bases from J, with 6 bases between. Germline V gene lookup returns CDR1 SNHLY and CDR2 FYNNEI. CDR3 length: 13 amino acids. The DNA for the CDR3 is TGTGCCAGCAGTGAAGGGACTGCCTACGAGCAGTACTTC. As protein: CASSEGTAYEQYF.

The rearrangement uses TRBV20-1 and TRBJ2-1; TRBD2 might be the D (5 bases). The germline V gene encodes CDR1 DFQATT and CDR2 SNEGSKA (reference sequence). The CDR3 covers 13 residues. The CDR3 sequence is CRGVGGVKNEQFF. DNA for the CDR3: TGCAGGGGAGTCGGAGGAGTAAAGAATGAGCAGTTCTTC.

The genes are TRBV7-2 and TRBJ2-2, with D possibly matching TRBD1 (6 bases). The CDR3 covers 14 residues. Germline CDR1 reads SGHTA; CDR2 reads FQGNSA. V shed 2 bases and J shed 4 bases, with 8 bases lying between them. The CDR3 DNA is TGTGCCAGCAGCTTACTGGGGGCCACCGGGGAGCTGTTTTTT. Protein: CASSLLGATGELFF. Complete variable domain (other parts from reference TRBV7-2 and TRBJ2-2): GAGVSQSPSNKVTEKGKDVELRCDPISGHTALYWYRQSLGQGLEFLIYFQGNSAPDKSGLPSDRFSAERTGGSVSTLTIQRTQQEDSAVYLCASSLLGATGELFFGEGSRLTVL.

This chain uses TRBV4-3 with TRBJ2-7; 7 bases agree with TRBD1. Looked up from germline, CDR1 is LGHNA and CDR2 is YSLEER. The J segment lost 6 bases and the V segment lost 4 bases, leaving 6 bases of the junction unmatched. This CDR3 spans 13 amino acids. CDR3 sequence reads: CASSRLTGSEQYF. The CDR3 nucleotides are TGCGCCAGCAGCCGCCTGACAGGGTCCGAGCAGTACTTC.

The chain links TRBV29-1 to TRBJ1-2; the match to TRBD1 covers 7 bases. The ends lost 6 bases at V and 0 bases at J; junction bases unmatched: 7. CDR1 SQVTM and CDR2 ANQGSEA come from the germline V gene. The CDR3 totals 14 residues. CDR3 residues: CSVPRDSSNYGYTF. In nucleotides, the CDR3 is TGCAGCGTCCCCAGGGACAGCTCTAACTATGGCTACACCTTC.

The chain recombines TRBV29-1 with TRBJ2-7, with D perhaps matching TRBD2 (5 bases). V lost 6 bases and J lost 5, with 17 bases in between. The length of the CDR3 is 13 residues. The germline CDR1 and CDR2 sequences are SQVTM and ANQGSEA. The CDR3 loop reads CSVGAGPRDEQYF. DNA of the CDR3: TGCAGCGTGGGAGCCGGGCCGCGGGACGAGCAGTACTTC.

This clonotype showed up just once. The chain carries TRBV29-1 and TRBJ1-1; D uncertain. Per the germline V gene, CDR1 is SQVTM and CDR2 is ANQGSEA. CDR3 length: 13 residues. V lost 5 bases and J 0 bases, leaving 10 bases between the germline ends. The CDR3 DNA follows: TGCAGCGTTAGTACCCTCATGAACACTGAAGCTTTCTTT. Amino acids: CSVSTLMNTEAFF.

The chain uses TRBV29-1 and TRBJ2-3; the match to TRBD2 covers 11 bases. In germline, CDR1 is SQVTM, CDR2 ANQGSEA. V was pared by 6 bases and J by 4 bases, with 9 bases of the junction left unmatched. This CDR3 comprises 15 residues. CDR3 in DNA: TGCAGCGTAATCACACTAGCGGGAGTTTCAGATACGCAGTATTTT. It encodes CSVITLAGVSDTQYF.

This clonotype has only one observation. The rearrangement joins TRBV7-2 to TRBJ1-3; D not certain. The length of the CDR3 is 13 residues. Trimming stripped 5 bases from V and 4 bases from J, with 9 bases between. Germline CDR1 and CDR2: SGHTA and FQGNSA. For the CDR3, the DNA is TGTGCCAGCAGCGCGATCGGGGGAAACACCATATATTTT. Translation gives CASSAIGGNTIYF.

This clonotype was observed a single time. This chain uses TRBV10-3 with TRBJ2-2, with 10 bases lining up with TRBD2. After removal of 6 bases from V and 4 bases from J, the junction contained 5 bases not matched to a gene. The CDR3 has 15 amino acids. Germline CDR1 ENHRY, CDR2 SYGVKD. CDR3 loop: CAISLAGALTGELFF. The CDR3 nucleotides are TGTGCCATCAGCCTAGCGGGAGCCCTCACCGGGGAGCTGTTTTTT.

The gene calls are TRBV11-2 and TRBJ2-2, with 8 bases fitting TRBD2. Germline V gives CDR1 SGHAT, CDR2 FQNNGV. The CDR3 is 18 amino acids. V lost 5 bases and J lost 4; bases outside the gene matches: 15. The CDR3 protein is CASSPSRSGRPGTGELFF. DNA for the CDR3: TGTGCCAGCAGCCCTTCAAGAAGCGGGAGACCGGGCACCGGGGAGCTGTTTTTT.

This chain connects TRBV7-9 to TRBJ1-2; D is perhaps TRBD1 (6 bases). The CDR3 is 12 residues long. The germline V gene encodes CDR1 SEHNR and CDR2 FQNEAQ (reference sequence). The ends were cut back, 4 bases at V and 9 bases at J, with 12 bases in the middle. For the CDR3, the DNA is TGTGCCAGCAGCTCGCCGCAGGGGAGCTACACCTTC. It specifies CASSSPQGSYTF.

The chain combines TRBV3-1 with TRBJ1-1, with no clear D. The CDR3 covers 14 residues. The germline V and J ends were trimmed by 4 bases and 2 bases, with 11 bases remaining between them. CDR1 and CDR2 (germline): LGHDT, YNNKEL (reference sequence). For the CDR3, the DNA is TGTGCCAGCAGCCGTTCAGTGGGCAACACTGAAGCTTTCTTT. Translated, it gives CASSRSVGNTEAFF.

In nucleotides, the CDR3 is TGCAGTGCTAGCCATGCAGATACGCAGTATTTT. Its translation: CSASHADTQYF. This chain connects TRBV20-1 to TRBJ2-3, with D hard to call. The length of the CDR3 is 11 residues. The V gene lost 3 bases and the J gene lost 4 bases, with 5 bases spanning the gap. Per germline, CDR1 DFQATT and CDR2 SNEGSKA (reference sequence).

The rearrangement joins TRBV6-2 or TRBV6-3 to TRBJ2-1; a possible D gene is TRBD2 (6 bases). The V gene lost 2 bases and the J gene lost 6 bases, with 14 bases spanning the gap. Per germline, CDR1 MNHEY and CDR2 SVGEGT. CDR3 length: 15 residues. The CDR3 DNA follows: TGTGCCAGCAGTTACGGTACGGGAGTGTTCAATGAGCAGTTCTTC. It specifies CASSYGTGVFNEQFF.

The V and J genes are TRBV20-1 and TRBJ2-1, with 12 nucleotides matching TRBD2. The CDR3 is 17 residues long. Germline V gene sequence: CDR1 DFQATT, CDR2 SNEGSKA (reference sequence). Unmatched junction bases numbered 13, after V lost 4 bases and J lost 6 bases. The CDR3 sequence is CSATRLAGVWGSNEQFF. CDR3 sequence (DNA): TGCAGTGCTACCCGACTAGCGGGAGTGTGGGGTAGCAATGAGCAGTTCTTC.

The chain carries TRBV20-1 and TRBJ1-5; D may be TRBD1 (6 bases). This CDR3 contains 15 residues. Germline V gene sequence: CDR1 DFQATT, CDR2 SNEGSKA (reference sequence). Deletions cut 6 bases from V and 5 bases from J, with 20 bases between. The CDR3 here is CSAGGLGGLDQPQHF. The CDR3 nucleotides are TGCAGTGCCGGGGGTCTTGGGGGCCTGGATCAGCCCCAGCATTTT.